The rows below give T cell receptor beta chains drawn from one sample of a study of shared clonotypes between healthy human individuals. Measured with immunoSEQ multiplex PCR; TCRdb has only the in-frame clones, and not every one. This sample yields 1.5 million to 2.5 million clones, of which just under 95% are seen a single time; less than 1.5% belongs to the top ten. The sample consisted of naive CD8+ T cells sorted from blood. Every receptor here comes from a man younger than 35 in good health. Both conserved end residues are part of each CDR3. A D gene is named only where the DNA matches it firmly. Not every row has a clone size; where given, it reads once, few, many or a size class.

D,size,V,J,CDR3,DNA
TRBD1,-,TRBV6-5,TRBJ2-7,CASSRLTGDYEQYF,TGTGCCAGTAGTCGACTTACAGGGGACTACGAGCAGTACTTC
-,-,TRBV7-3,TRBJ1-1,CASSLGQGTEAFF,TGTGCCAGCAGCTTAGGGCAGGGCACTGAAGCTTTCTTT
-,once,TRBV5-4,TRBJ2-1,CASSLPDTPGEQFF,TGTGCCAGCAGCTTACCGGACACTCCAGGTGAGCAGTTCTTC
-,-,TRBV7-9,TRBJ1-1,CASSWFPGTGFEAFF,TGTGCCAGCAGCTGGTTCCCCGGGACGGGATTTGAAGCTTTCTTT
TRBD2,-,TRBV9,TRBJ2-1,CASSSRLAGGISEQFF,TGTGCCAGCAGCTCCCGACTAGCGGGAGGTATAAGTGAGCAGTTCTTC
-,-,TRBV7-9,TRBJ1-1,CASSLALGQGAFF,TGTGCCAGCAGCTTAGCGCTAGGGCAGGGTGCTTTCTTT
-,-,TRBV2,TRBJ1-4,CASSGDGASEKLFF,TGTGCCAGCAGCGGGGACGGTGCAAGTGAAAAACTGTTTTTT
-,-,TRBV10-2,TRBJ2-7,CASSEGSSVIQYF,TGCGCCAGCAGTGAGGGTAGCTCAGTGATTCAGTACTTC
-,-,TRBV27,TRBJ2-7,CANGRSSYEQYF,TGTGCCAACGGAAGGAGCTCCTACGAGCAGTACTTC
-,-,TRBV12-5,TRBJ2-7,CASGLSGDEQYF,TGTGCTAGTGGTTTGTCAGGAGACGAGCAGTACTTC
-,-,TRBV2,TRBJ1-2,CARGGSGQNYGYTF,TGTGCCAGGGGGGGTTCAGGGCAGAACTATGGCTACACCTTC
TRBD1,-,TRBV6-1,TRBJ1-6,CASSDRVYSPLHF,TGTGCCAGCAGCGACAGGGTTTATTCACCCCTCCACTTT
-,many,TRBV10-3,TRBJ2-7,CAIRTESYEQYF,TGTGCCATAAGGACAGAGTCCTACGAGCAGTACTTC
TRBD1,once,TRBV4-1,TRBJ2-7,CASSPQGQGDYEQYF,TGCGCCAGCAGCCCTCAGGGACAGGGGGACTACGAGCAGTACTTC
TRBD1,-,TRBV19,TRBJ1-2,CASSIADRGGDGYTF,TGTGCCAGTAGTATAGCGGACAGGGGAGGTGATGGCTACACCTTC
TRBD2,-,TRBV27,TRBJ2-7,CASSLTSGRYEQYF,TGTGCCAGCAGTTTAACTAGCGGGAGGTACGAGCAGTACTTC
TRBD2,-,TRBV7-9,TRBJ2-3,CASSLGTSGSTDTQYF,TGTGCCAGCAGCTTAGGGACTAGCGGCAGCACAGATACGCAGTATTTT
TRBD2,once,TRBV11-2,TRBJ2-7,CASSGGAGEQYF,TGTGCCTCTAGCGGGGGGGCCGGAGAGCAGTACTTC
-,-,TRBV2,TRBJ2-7,CASSEAMGYEQYF,TGTGCCAGCAGTGAAGCTATGGGGTACGAGCAGTACTTC
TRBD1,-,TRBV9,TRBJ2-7,CASSPDRDAYEQYF,TGTGCCAGCAGTCCGGACAGGGACGCCTACGAGCAGTACTTC
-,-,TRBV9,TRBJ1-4,CASSPGDQSNEKLFF,TGTGCCAGCAGCCCGGGGGATCAAAGTAATGAAAAACTGTTTTTT
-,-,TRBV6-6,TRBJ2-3,CALKGYSTDTQYF,TGTGCCTTAAAGGGATATAGCACAGATACGCAGTATTTT
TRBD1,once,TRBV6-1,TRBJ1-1,CASSGSIQGLYTEAFF,TGTGCCAGCAGTGGATCGATACAGGGGCTTTACACTGAAGCTTTCTTT
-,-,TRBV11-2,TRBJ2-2,CASSFVAYTGELFF,TGTGCCAGCAGCTTTGTGGCATACACCGGGGAGCTGTTTTTT
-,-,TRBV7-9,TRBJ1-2,CASSLGATPAGGYTF,TGTGCCAGCAGCTTAGGAGCGACCCCTGCGGGGGGCTACACCTTC
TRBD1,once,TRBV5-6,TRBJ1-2,CASNPTGGYGYTF,TGTGCCAGCAACCCGACAGGGGGTTATGGCTACACCTTC
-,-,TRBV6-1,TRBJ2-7,CASSEGLSYEQYF,TGTGCCAGCAGTGAGGGGCTTAGCTACGAGCAGTACTTC
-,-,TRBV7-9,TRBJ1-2,CASSLATGYGYTF,TGTGCCAGCAGCTTAGCGACAGGCTATGGCTACACCTTC
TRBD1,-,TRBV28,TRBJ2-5,CASSLITGEETQYF,TGTGCCAGCAGTTTAATTACAGGGGAAGAGACCCAGTACTTC
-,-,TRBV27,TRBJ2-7,CATREVGSPSEQYF,TGTGCCACCAGAGAGGTGGGATCTCCATCCGAGCAGTACTTC
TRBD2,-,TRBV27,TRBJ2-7,CASSASSGSLSYEQYF,TGTGCCAGCAGTGCGTCTAGCGGGAGTTTATCCTACGAGCAGTACTTC
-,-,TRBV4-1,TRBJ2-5,CASSQEPAGAIQETQYF,TGCGCCAGCAGCCAAGAGCCCGCGGGGGCCATCCAAGAGACCCAGTACTTC
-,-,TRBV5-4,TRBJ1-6,CASSLVGAPHNSPLHF,TGTGCCAGCAGCTTGGTGGGGGCGCCCCATAATTCACCCCTCCACTTT
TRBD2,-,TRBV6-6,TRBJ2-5,CASSYSGGGAQETQYF,TGTGCCAGCAGTTACTCCGGCGGGGGGGCTCAAGAGACCCAGTACTTC
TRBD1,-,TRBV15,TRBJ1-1,CATSRGQGMKNTEAFF,TGTGCCACCAGCAGGGGACAGGGAATGAAGAACACTGAAGCTTTCTTT
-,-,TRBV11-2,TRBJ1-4,CASSSGTDEGNEKLFF,TGTGCCAGCAGCTCTGGAACGGACGAAGGGAATGAAAAACTGTTTTTT
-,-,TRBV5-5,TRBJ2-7,CASSLYSRGAYEQYF,TGTGCCAGCAGCTTGTATTCCAGGGGGGCATACGAGCAGTACTTC
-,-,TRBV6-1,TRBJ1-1,CASRALGEGDTEAFF,TGTGCCAGCAGAGCCCTTGGAGAAGGGGACACTGAAGCTTTCTTT
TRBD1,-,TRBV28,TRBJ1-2,CASSFGTGGNYGYTF,TGTGCCAGCAGTTTTGGGACAGGGGGCAACTATGGCTACACCTTC
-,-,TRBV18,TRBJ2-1,CASSPPQGTSPYNEQFF,TGTGCCAGCTCACCACCTCAAGGGACCTCACCTTACAATGAGCAGTTCTTC
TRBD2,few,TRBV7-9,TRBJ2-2,CASYSGGRALNTGELFF,TGTGCCAGCTATTCTGGCGGGAGGGCCTTGAACACCGGGGAGCTGTTTTTT
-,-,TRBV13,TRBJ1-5,CASSLRGIDNQPQHF,TGTGCCAGCAGCTTAAGGGGGATTGACAATCAGCCCCAGCATTTT
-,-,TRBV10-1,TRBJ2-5,CASSDPGAETQYF,TGCGCCAGCAGTGACCCGGGGGCAGAGACCCAGTACTTC
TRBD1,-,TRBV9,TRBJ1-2,CASSVGNARGYPSGYGYTF,TGTGCCAGCAGCGTAGGGAATGCCAGGGGGTACCCCTCCGGCTATGGCTACACCTTC
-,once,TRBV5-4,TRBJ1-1,CASSLTGAGYNTEAFF,TGTGCCAGCAGCTTGACGGGAGCAGGGTACAACACTGAAGCTTTCTTT
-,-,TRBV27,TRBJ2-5,CASSQQGEMQETQYF,TGTGCCAGCAGTCAGCAAGGGGAAATGCAAGAGACCCAGTACTTC
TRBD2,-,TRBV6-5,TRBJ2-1,CASRHSGGSLNEQFF,TGTGCCAGCAGGCATAGCGGGGGGTCCCTCAATGAGCAGTTCTTC
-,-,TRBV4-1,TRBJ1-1,CASSFRTENTEAFF,TGCGCCAGCAGCTTTCGGACAGAGAACACTGAAGCTTTCTTT
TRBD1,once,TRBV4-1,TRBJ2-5,CASSQGTGETQYF,TGCGCCAGCAGCCAGGGGACAGGGGAGACCCAGTACTTC
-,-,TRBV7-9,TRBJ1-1,CASSPSFGGPAPNTEAFF,TGTGCCAGCAGCCCCTCGTTTGGGGGGCCGGCCCCGAACACTGAAGCTTTCTTT
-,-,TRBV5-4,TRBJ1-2,CASSLPQGPFLGDTF,TGTGCCAGCAGCTTGCCACAGGGCCCTTTCCTAGGGGACACCTTC
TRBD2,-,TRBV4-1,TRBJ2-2,CASSHIAGVSTGELFF,TGCGCCAGCAGCCATATAGCGGGAGTAAGCACCGGGGAGCTGTTTTTT
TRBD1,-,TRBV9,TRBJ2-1,CASSVDGGTDFYNEQFF,TGTGCCAGCAGCGTAGATGGTGGGACAGATTTCTACAATGAGCAGTTCTTC
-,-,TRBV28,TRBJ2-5,CASSFYLAGIQETQYF,TGTGCCAGCAGTTTTTACCTCGCGGGCATCCAAGAGACCCAGTACTTC
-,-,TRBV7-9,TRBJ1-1,CASSFPAVSEAFF,TGTGCCAGCAGCTTTCCAGCGGTTTCTGAAGCTTTCTTT
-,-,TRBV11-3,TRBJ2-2,CASSLARQSSNTGELFF,TGTGCCAGCAGCTTAGCCCGACAGAGTTCGAACACCGGGGAGCTGTTTTTT
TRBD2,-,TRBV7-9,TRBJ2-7,CASTKAGVSSYEQYF,TGTGCCAGCACCAAAGCGGGAGTAAGTTCTTACGAGCAGTACTTC
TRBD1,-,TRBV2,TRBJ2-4,CASGLGQGANIQYF,TGTGCCAGCGGCCTGGGACAGGGGGCAAACATTCAGTACTTC
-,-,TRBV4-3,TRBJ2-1,CASSQDPDGYNEQFF,TGCGCCAGCAGCCAAGATCCCGACGGATACAATGAGCAGTTCTTC